The 26 T cell receptor beta chains given below trace back to one sample, sequenced in a study of T cells after yellow fever vaccination. TCRdb called the 5' RACE reads again in MiXCR, with one record for every CDR3 protein. Counted here are about 230,000 distinct CDR3 sequences, approximately 6.3% occurring once; the ten biggest clones make up more than 1%. The source was CD4+ T cells sorted from PBMCs, collected on the day of the yellow fever booster vaccination. Receptors were obtained from a man aged 30 to 45 who received the YFV17D yellow fever vaccine.

The chain employs TRBV6-1 and TRBJ1-1; TRBD1 might be the D (5 bases). Per the germline V gene, CDR1 is MNHNS and CDR2 is SASEGT. The V end was cut by 7 bases, the J end by 0 bases, with 9 bases between. The CDR3 covers 13 residues. The chain's CDR3 is CASKGEMNTEAFF. CDR3 DNA: TGTGCCAGCAAAGGGGAAATGAACACTGAAGCTTTCTTT.

V gene TRBV18 combines with J gene TRBJ2-1, with D possibly matching TRBD2 (6 bases). V shed 5 bases and J shed 6 bases, with 20 bases lying between them. Germline V gene sequence: CDR1 KGHSH, CDR2 LQKENI. The CDR3 consists of 16 residues. CDR3 DNA: TGTGCCAGCTCATCGAAACCGGGACTTTCGACCAATGAGCAGTTCTTC. Translation: CASSSKPGLSTNEQFF.

This clonotype was picked up a small number of times. This chain joins TRBV10-1 and TRBJ2-5; perhaps TRBD1 as D (5 bases). Per germline, CDR1 WNHNN and CDR2 SYGVQD (reference sequence). The CDR3 sequence is 12 residues long. Trimming left V 3 bases short and J 5 bases short, with 7 bases between. The CDR3 nucleotides read TGCGCCAGCAGTGACAGGGTCGAGACCCAGTACTTC. Encoded protein: CASSDRVETQYF.

Only a few counts were recorded for this clonotype. The chain links TRBV5-1 to TRBJ2-1; TRBD2 is a possible D gene (6 bases). The V gene's germline CDR1 is SGHRS and CDR2 YFSETQ. The V and J ends lost 4 bases and 10 bases respectively, with 21 bases between them. CDR3 length: 15 amino acids. CDR3 loop: CASSLGGGIGREQFF. Here the CDR3 DNA reads TGCGCCAGCAGCCTCGGCGGCGGGATAGGGAGAGAGCAGTTCTTC.

This clonotype appeared many times. The chain uses TRBV6-2 or TRBV6-3 and TRBJ1-5; D is uncertain. Trimming left V 8 bases short and J 7 bases short, with 21 bases between. CDR1 and CDR2 (germline): MNHEY, SVGEGT. CDR3 length: 15 residues. In nucleotides, the CDR3 is TGTGCCAGCTTCAATGCTCCAGGCTTGAGGCAGCCCCAGCATTTT. Translated, it gives CASFNAPGLRQPQHF.

This chain links TRBV7-8 with TRBJ2-3; TRBD2 aligns across 8 bases. The CDR3 covers 16 residues. Trimming took 5 bases from V and 3 from J; bases not matched to a gene: 10. CDR1 and CDR2 from the germline V gene are SGHVS and FQNEAQ. Written as DNA, the CDR3 is TGTGCCAGCAGCGTCACTAGCGGCGTGGGGACAGATACGCAGTATTTT. It yields the protein CASSVTSGVGTDTQYF. The whole variable domain, filled in from reference TRBV7-8 and TRBJ2-3, reads GAGVSQSPRYKVAKRGQDVALRCDPISGHVSLFWYQQALGQGPEFLTYFQNEAQLDKSGLPSDRFFAERPEGSVSTLKIQRTQQEDSAVYLCASSVTSGVGTDTQYFGPGTRLTVL.

This clonotype turned up a few times. This chain connects TRBV23-1 to TRBJ2-5; the match to TRBD1 covers 7 bases. TRBV23-1 is recorded as an ORF, its role being uncertain. J lost 5 bases, V lost 7 bases, and 10 bases had no gene match. The CDR3 totals 14 residues. The CDR3 region has the DNA TGCGCCAGCACCCGAACAGGGACAGCGGAGACCCAGTACTTC. This gives the protein CASTRTGTAETQYF.

The sample holds a few counts of this clonotype. This chain joins TRBV4-2 and TRBJ2-5; 10 nucleotides line up with TRBD2. V was pared by 6 bases and J by 1 base, with 23 bases of the junction left unmatched. Germline CDR1 LGHNA, CDR2 YNFKEQ. This CDR3 comprises 21 residues. The CDR3 is CASRYTGTSDPMDLVQETQYF. CDR3 DNA: TGTGCCAGCAGGTATACCGGGACTAGCGACCCGATGGATTTAGTCCAAGAGACCCAGTACTTC.

The genes are TRBV27 and TRBJ2-6; D is ambiguous. Germline-derived CDR1 and CDR2 are MNHEY and SMNVEV (reference sequence). The CDR3 has 16 residues. V was trimmed by 5 bases and J by 2 bases, leaving 13 bases between them. DNA of the CDR3: TGTGCCAGCAGTCCTATGACGCTCCCTGGGGCCAACGTCCTGACTTTC. As protein: CASSPMTLPGANVLTF.

This clonotype was seen a few times. V usage is TRBV9 and J usage is TRBJ1-2; 8 nucleotides align to TRBD1. The CDR3 is 14 residues long. The germline V gene encodes CDR1 SGDLS and CDR2 YYNGEE. The V and J ends lost 0 bases and 8 bases, in that order; junction bases with no gene match: 6. CDR3: CASSVGTGSRGYTF. Written as DNA, the CDR3 is TGTGCCAGCAGCGTAGGGACAGGGAGCAGAGGCTACACCTTC.

In its sample, this clonotype was seen many times. The chain uses TRBV5-1 and TRBJ2-5; a possible D gene is TRBD1 (6 bases). The CDR3 length is 14 residues. V lost 2 bases and J lost 4, with 12 bases in between. Germline V lookup: CDR1 SGHRS, CDR2 YFSETQ. Here the CDR3 reads CASSFQDSGETQYF. CDR3 bases: TGCGCCAGCAGCTTCCAGGACAGCGGAGAGACCCAGTACTTC.

The chain couples TRBV7-2 to TRBJ2-1; D gene unclear. Germline V gene data show CDR1 as SGHTA and CDR2 as FQGNSA. The CDR3 consists of 15 residues. The V and J ends lost 4 bases and 0 bases respectively, with 10 bases between them. DNA for the CDR3: TGTGCCAGCAGCTCAGCTGCGCCCTCCTACAATGAGCAGTTCTTC. Its translation is CASSSAAPSYNEQFF.

This clonotype came up a few times. The rearrangement joins TRBV12-3 or TRBV12-4 to TRBJ1-1, with D perhaps TRBD1 (6 bases). There are 13 residues in the CDR3. Trimming removed 4 bases at V and 6 bases at J, with 12 bases between. The DNA for the CDR3 is TGTGCCAGCAGTTCGGTCAGGGGCTCTGAAGCTTTCTTT. Amino acid sequence: CASSSVRGSEAFF.

The sample holds many counts of this clonotype. The chain has TRBV18 and TRBJ2-2; D might be TRBD1 or TRBD2, each matching 5 bases. The ends were cut back, 0 bases at V and 4 bases at J, with 9 bases in the middle. Germline V gene sequence: CDR1 KGHSH, CDR2 LQKENI. There are 15 residues in the CDR3. CDR3 protein: CASSPPTGTTGELFF. The CDR3 DNA reads TGTGCCAGCTCACCACCGACGGGGACCACCGGGGAGCTGTTTTTT.

This clonotype turned up a few times. The rearrangement uses TRBV5-4 and TRBJ2-1; 8 bases match TRBD1. With V trimmed by 0 bases and J by 4 bases, 9 bases remained unmatched. The length of the CDR3 is 17 residues. Looked up from germline, CDR1 is SGHNT and CDR2 is YYREEE (reference sequence). The CDR3 loop is CASSLGGKGQGYNEQFF. CDR3 coding DNA: TGTGCCAGCAGCTTGGGAGGGAAAGGACAGGGATACAATGAGCAGTTCTTC.

This clonotype showed up many times. V gene TRBV2 combines with J gene TRBJ2-2, with TRBD2 matching over 10 bases. Germline V lookup: CDR1 SNHLY, CDR2 FYNNEI. Unmatched junction bases numbered 4, after V lost 2 bases and J lost 7 bases. The CDR3 length is 15 residues. The CDR3 loop reads CASSETLAGVGELFF. Here the CDR3 DNA reads TGTGCCAGCAGTGAAACCCTAGCGGGAGTCGGGGAGCTGTTTTTT. The full variable domain, with the rest looked up from reference TRBV2 and TRBJ2-2, is EPEVTQTPSHQVTQMGQEVILRCVPISNHLYFYWYRQILGQKVEFLVSFYNNEISEKSEIFDDQFSVERPDGSNFTLKIRSTKLEDSAMYFCASSETLAGVGELFFGEGSRLTVL.

This clonotype was seen many times. V is TRBV5-1 and J is TRBJ2-3; D is ambiguous. Deletions cut 6 bases from V and 3 bases from J, with 14 bases between. Per germline, CDR1 SGHRS and CDR2 YFSETQ. This CDR3 contains 14 residues. The CDR3 sequence is CASMSVPRTDTQYF. For the CDR3, the DNA is TGCGCCAGCATGAGCGTCCCGCGGACAGATACGCAGTATTTT.

In this sample, this clonotype turned up many times. The rearrangement joins TRBV6-6 to TRBJ1-1; no reliable D call. The ends were cut back, 7 bases at V and 2 bases at J, with 8 bases in the middle. The length of the CDR3 is 12 residues. The V gene's germline CDR1 is MNHNY and CDR2 SVGAGI (reference sequence). Written as DNA, the CDR3 is TGTGCCAGCAAGCCAGCCAACACTGAAGCTTTCTTT. The encoded protein is CASKPANTEAFF.

This clonotype has only a few counts. The J gene is TRBJ2-7, the V gene TRBV23-1; D ambiguous. TRBV23-1 is recorded as an ORF, its role being uncertain. This CDR3 comprises 17 residues. Between the trimmed V and J ends, which lost 4 bases and 2 bases, there was a span of 21 bases. CDR3 nucleotides: TGCGCCAGCAGTCGTATTGAGATGTTAGACCGAGCCTACGAGCAGTACTTC. Its translation: CASSRIEMLDRAYEQYF.

This clonotype was recorded a few times. This chain joins TRBV27 and TRBJ1-2; 10 nucleotides match TRBD1. Germline CDR1 reads MNHEY; CDR2 reads SMNVEV (reference sequence). This CDR3 is 15 amino acids long. V was clipped by 4 bases and J by 5 bases; unmatched bases: 7. In DNA form, the CDR3 reads TGTGCCAGCAGTTGGGGACAGGGGTCGATATATGGCTACACCTTC. Protein sequence: CASSWGQGSIYGYTF.

The genes are TRBV5-1 and TRBJ1-1; D perhaps matches TRBD1 (5 bases). Germline V gene sequence: CDR1 SGHRS, CDR2 YFSETQ. CDR3 length: 15 residues. Trimming stripped 0 bases from V and 5 bases from J, with 14 bases between. Here the CDR3 reads CASSLVGRDSTEAFF. The CDR3 nucleotides are TGCGCCAGCAGCTTGGTCGGTCGGGACTCTACTGAAGCTTTCTTT.

This clonotype has a count of ten or more. V gene TRBV6-1 combines with J gene TRBJ1-2; 8 positions agree with TRBD1. Losses at the gene ends were 6 bases for V and 2 bases for J; bases not matched to a gene: 5. This CDR3 region has 14 residues. CDR1 is MNHNS and CDR2 is SASEGT in the germline V gene. The CDR3 spells CASSQGQANYGYTF. The CDR3 nucleotides read TGTGCCAGCAGCCAGGGACAGGCCAACTATGGCTACACCTTC.

The chain carries TRBV19 and TRBJ2-1; 9 nucleotides line up with TRBD2. The CDR3 runs 14 residues. CDR1 is LNHDA and CDR2 is SQIVND in the germline V gene (reference sequence). With V trimmed by 6 bases and J by 4 bases, 4 bases remained unmatched. In DNA, the CDR3 is TGTGCCAGTAGGATTAGCGGGGGATACAATGAGCAGTTCTTC. Amino acid sequence: CASRISGGYNEQFF.

The rearrangement uses TRBV30 and TRBJ2-7; 8 bases are shared with TRBD1. V lost 5 bases to trimming and J lost 2 bases; unmatched junction nucleotides: 8. Germline V lookup: CDR1 GTSNPN, CDR2 SVGIG (reference sequence). CDR3 length equals 14 residues. CDR3 in amino acids: CAWDRDRLAYEQYF. The CDR3 DNA follows: TGTGCCTGGGACCGGGACAGGTTGGCCTACGAGCAGTACTTC.

V is TRBV20-1 and J is TRBJ1-5, with a weak D call TRBD1 (6 bases). Germline-derived CDR1 and CDR2 are DFQATT and SNEGSKA (reference sequence). Between the trimmed V and J ends, which lost 2 bases and 4 bases, there was a span of 15 bases. The CDR3 extends over 15 amino acids. CDR3 DNA sequence: TGCAGTGCTAGAATTGGGGGGGCGGGAAATCAGCCCCAGCATTTT. It encodes CSARIGGAGNQPQHF.

This clonotype has more than one count but fewer than ten. The rearrangement uses TRBV15 and TRBJ1-1; D call uncertain. Germline loops: CDR1 LNHNV, CDR2 YYDKDF (reference sequence). Trimming took off 0 bases at V and 5 bases at J, with 16 bases between the two ends. This CDR3 has 16 amino acids. CDR3 in amino acids: CATSRDPRGEETEAFF. The CDR3 DNA follows: TGTGCCACCAGCAGAGACCCTCGCGGGGAAGAGACTGAAGCTTTCTTT.